This T cell receptor (beta chain) was obtained from a study of T-cell reconstitution after alpha-beta-depleted transplantation in children. General study findings and limits: Expanded graft clones, several hundred of them, were reportedly the source of alpha-beta T cells about two months after transplant. Surviving recipient T cells and thymic progenitors produced the high day-60 TCRbeta diversity seen in some patients. At one year after transplant, newly produced T cells mostly accounted for T-cell counts and diversity.

V was trimmed by 2 bases and J by 0 bases, leaving 8 bases between them. The CDR3 consists of 15 residues. The germline V gene has CDR1 SGHRS and CDR2 YFSETQ. This clonotype was detected many times. What it recognizes is unknown. The TCRbeta library incorporated unique molecular identifiers. Via MiXCR, TCRdb re-called the PCR reads, giving one row per CDR3 protein. The data contain around 670,000 distinct CDR3 sequences, around 13% of them singletons. V gene TRBV5-1 combines with J gene TRBJ2-2; D uncertain. The sequence came from a girl aged 2-10 years with congenital amegakaryocytic thrombocytopenia, due to receive a stem cell transplant. This sample comprised PBMCs, obtained before TCRalphabeta/CD19-depleted stem cell transplant. The CDR3 loop is CASSFVTTNTGELFF. The CDR3 nucleotides are TGCGCCAGCAGCTTCGTCACTACGAACACCGGGGAGCTGTTTTTT.